Below are 31 T cell receptor beta chains sequenced from a single sample in a study of T cells in Graves' hyperthyroidism and ophthalmopathy. The source material, RNA transcripts, was used to amplify TCR beta CDR3 regions. TCR CDR3 regions were first amplified by RT-PCR with HTBI primers. TCRdb used MiXCR to reprocess the multiplex PCR reads, holding one entry per CDR3 protein. The sample lists nearly 600,000 distinct CDR3 sequences, roughly 14% seen once, with roughly 6.2% in the top ten. Material: blood. These receptors originate from a woman under 40 with Graves' hyperthyroidism that later progressed to Graves' ophthalmopathy.

This clonotype was observed many times. The chain links TRBV5-1 to TRBJ1-6; 10 bases line up with TRBD1. This CDR3 region has 17 residues. Germline CDR1 and CDR2: SGHRS and YFSETQ. V dropped 0 bases and J dropped 5; count of bases not matched to a gene: 5. This CDR3 reads CASSLGSGTGDNSPLHF. The CDR3 nucleotides read TGCGCCAGCAGCTTGGGATCCGGGACAGGGGATAATTCACCCCTCCACTTT. The full variable domain, completed using reference TRBV5-1 and TRBJ1-6, is KAGVTQTPRYLIKTRGQQVTLSCSPISGHRSVSWYQQTPGQGLQFLFEYFSETQRNKGNFPGRFSGRQFSNSRSEMNVSTLELGDSALYLCASSLGSGTGDNSPLHFGNGTRLTVT.

A few counts support this clonotype. The CDR3 DNA is TGTGCCAGCAGCTTTTCGGCTAGCGGGATCTCTAGCTACGAGCAGTACTTC. Amino acids: CASSFSASGISSYEQYF. The rearrangement joins TRBV5-6 to TRBJ2-7, with TRBD2 matching 9 bases. Looked up from germline, CDR1 is SGHDT and CDR2 is YYEEEE. The CDR3 totals 17 residues. Trimming removed 2 bases from V and 3 bases from J; junction bases left unmatched: 12.

This clonotype has more than one count but fewer than ten. The chain has TRBV5-1 and TRBJ2-7; 10 nucleotides match TRBD2. V lost 2 bases to trimming and J lost 5 bases; unmatched junction nucleotides: 4. The CDR3 length is 14 residues. In germline, CDR1 is SGHRS, CDR2 YFSETQ. The CDR3 loop is CASSLAGGPHEQYF. CDR3 sequence (DNA): TGCGCCAGCAGCTTAGCGGGAGGGCCTCACGAGCAGTACTTC.

This clonotype was detected many times. The genes are TRBV18 and TRBJ2-1, with TRBD2 identical over 10 bases. With V trimmed by 2 bases and J by 9 bases, 13 bases remained unmatched. The CDR3 length is 17 residues. Germline V gene lookup returns CDR1 KGHSH and CDR2 LQKENI. The CDR3, as DNA: TGTGCCAGCTCACCAAGCGGTTTCCTAGCGGGAGAGGGTGAGCAGTTCTTC. Protein product: CASSPSGFLAGEGEQFF. Combining the CDR3 with reference TRBV18 and TRBJ2-1 gives the whole variable domain NAGVMQNPRHLVRRRGQEARLRCSPMKGHSHVYWYRQLPEEGLKFMVYLQKENIIDESGMPKERFSAEFPKEGPSILRIQQVVRGDSAAYFCASSPSGFLAGEGEQFFGPGTRLTVL.

The rearrangement joins TRBV5-6 to TRBJ1-1; D unresolved. Germline V CDR1 and CDR2: SGHDT, YYEEEE. The CDR3 has 16 amino acids. V lost 0 bases to trimming and J lost 0 bases, with 12 bases between them. This CDR3 is CASSLGYWALNTEAFF. CDR3 in DNA: TGTGCCAGCAGCTTGGGTTATTGGGCGCTGAACACTGAAGCTTTCTTT.

CDR3 bases: TGTGCCAGCAGTCCAGAGCTCAGGGGCAGCTACGAGCAGTACTTC. It encodes CASSPELRGSYEQYF. This chain connects TRBV6-1 to TRBJ2-7, with a weak D call TRBD1 (6 bases). The V gene lost 5 bases and the J gene lost 3 bases, with 17 bases spanning the gap. This CDR3 has 15 residues. Germline loops: CDR1 MNHNS, CDR2 SASEGT.

J is TRBJ2-6 and V is TRBV7-9; no reliable D call. The CDR3 length is 15 residues. Germline V gene data show CDR1 as SEHNR and CDR2 as FQNEAQ (reference sequence). Trimming removed 5 bases at V and 1 base at J, with 9 bases between. The CDR3 here is CASSLSQSGANVLTF. Written as DNA, the CDR3 is TGTGCCAGCAGCCTGTCACAGTCTGGGGCCAACGTCCTGACTTTC. The variable domain in full, completed from reference TRBV7-9 and TRBJ2-6, reads DTGVSQNPRHKITKRGQNVTFRCDPISEHNRLYWYRQTLGQGPEFLTYFQNEAQLEKSRLLSDRFSAERPKGSFSTLEIQRTEQGDSAMYLCASSLSQSGANVLTFGAGSRLTVL.

Ten or more counts support this clonotype. The rearrangement uses TRBV29-1 and TRBJ2-7; 11 bases match TRBD2. V lost 6 bases, J lost 7 bases, and 11 bases stayed unmatched. Germline CDR1 reads SQVTM; CDR2 reads ANQGSEA. This CDR3 is built from 14 residues. The CDR3 DNA follows: TGCAGCGTCACTAGCGGGAGAGCGTCTGGTGAGCAGTACTTC. Protein: CSVTSGRASGEQYF.

In its sample, this clonotype was seen many times. V usage is TRBV3-1 and J usage is TRBJ2-1; D is uncertain. The CDR3 runs to 15 residues. V lost 4 bases and J lost 1, with 11 bases in between. Per germline, CDR1 LGHDT and CDR2 YNNKEL (reference sequence). The CDR3 bases are TGTGCCAGCAGCCCCGACTCTCAATCCTACAATGAGCAGTTCTTC. Residues: CASSPDSQSYNEQFF.

This clonotype was counted ten times or more. The chain combines TRBV13 with TRBJ1-2; 10 nucleotides agree with TRBD1. The CDR3 has 14 residues. Germline values: CDR1 PRHDT, CDR2 FYEKMQ (reference sequence). Trimming removed 3 bases from V and 6 bases from J; junction bases left unmatched: 4. CDR3 in DNA: TGTGCCAGCAGCTTCCGGGACAGGGGCCATGGCTACACCTTC. Encoded protein: CASSFRDRGHGYTF.

This clonotype was counted many times. V and J are TRBV12-3 or TRBV12-4 and TRBJ2-1, with D perhaps assigned TRBD1 or TRBD2 (5 bases each). Trimming stripped 3 bases from V and 1 base from J, with 16 bases between. The CDR3 loop spans 17 amino acids. The CDR3 spells CASSFRLGRQSYNEQFF. DNA for the CDR3: TGTGCCAGCAGTTTCCGACTGGGGAGACAGTCCTACAATGAGCAGTTCTTC.

This clonotype showed up just a few times. The J gene is TRBJ1-1, the V gene TRBV6-2 or TRBV6-3; D is uncertain. CDR3 length: 16 amino acids. Looked up from germline, CDR1 is MNHEY and CDR2 is SVGEGT. Trimming pared 2 bases from V and 0 bases from J, leaving 13 bases between. CDR3 DNA sequence: TGTGCCAGCAGTTACGCCGGGCTGGGGATGAACACTGAAGCTTTCTTT. Protein: CASSYAGLGMNTEAFF.

In this sample, this clonotype turned up a few times. The rearrangement joins TRBV29-1 to TRBJ1-2; the D gene is possibly TRBD1 (5 bases). The V and J ends lost 0 bases and 8 bases respectively, with 16 bases between them. The CDR3 length is 14 residues. Looked up from germline, CDR1 is SQVTM and CDR2 is ANQGSEA. CDR3 bases: TGCAGCGTTGAAGATCTGAGGGGAAAAAAAGGCTACACCTTC. It translates to CSVEDLRGKKGYTF. Supplemented by reference TRBV29-1 and TRBJ1-2, the full variable domain reads SAVISQKPSRDICQRGTSLTIQCQVDSQVTMMFWYRQQPGQSLTLIATANQGSEATYESGFVIDKFPISRPNLTFSTLTVSNMSPEDSSIYLCSVEDLRGKKGYTFGSGTRLTVV.

Note on this clonotype: This may be a read error, as it is one base from a much larger clone. This chain links TRBV20-1 with TRBJ1-3; tentatively, D is TRBD1 (5 bases). Germline V gene sequence: CDR1 DFQATT, CDR2 SNEGSKA (reference sequence). This CDR3 spans 13 amino acids. For the CDR3, the DNA is TGCAGTGCTAACAAGGGGACTGGAATCACCATATATTTT. Its protein product is CSANKGTGITIYF.

Worth noting for this clonotype: A read error may be the cause here, since a much bigger clone is one base away. The V call is TRBV20-1, the J call TRBJ2-1; D is unclear. Germline V gene sequence: CDR1 DFQATT, CDR2 SNEGSKA (reference sequence). V lost 7 bases to trimming and J lost 5 bases, with 15 bases between them. The CDR3 loop spans 13 amino acids. CDR3: CSGGSPSNNEQFF. The DNA of the CDR3 is TGCAGTGGGGGTAGCCCGTCCAACAATGAGCAGTTCTTC.

Ten or more counts support this clonotype. The J gene is TRBJ2-7, the V gene TRBV13; 9 bases match TRBD1. Looked up from germline, CDR1 is PRHDT and CDR2 is FYEKMQ (reference sequence). This CDR3 contains 14 residues. V lost 8 bases, J lost 4 bases, and 9 bases stayed unmatched. DNA of the CDR3: TGTGCCAGCCGCCGGGGACAGGGTTTATACGAGCAGTACTTC. Translating it yields CASRRGQGLYEQYF.

The chain's CDR3 is CASSQEGSPSGRDEQYF. The CDR3 region has the DNA TGTGCCAGCAGCCAAGAAGGTTCGCCTAGCGGGAGGGACGAGCAGTACTTC. The V gene is TRBV4-2, the J gene TRBJ2-7; 12 positions match TRBD2. After removal of 0 bases from V and 5 bases from J, the junction contained 8 bases not matched to a gene. This CDR3 comprises 17 residues. Germline V gene lookup returns CDR1 LGHNA and CDR2 YNFKEQ.

This clonotype has just one count. The rearrangement links TRBV25-1 to TRBJ2-3, with D hard to call. The CDR3 consists of 16 residues. V shed 1 base and J shed 0 bases, with 11 bases lying between them. Germline V gene sequence: CDR1 MGHDK, CDR2 SYGVNS. The CDR3 spells CASSESPVPSTDTQYF. As DNA, the CDR3 is TGTGCCAGCAGTGAATCCCCAGTACCTAGCACAGATACGCAGTATTTT. Using reference TRBV25-1 and TRBJ2-3 for the parts outside the CDR3, the full variable domain is EADIYQTPRYLVIGTGKKITLECSQTMGHDKMYWYQQDPGMELHLIHYSYGVNSTEKGDLSSESTVSRIRTEHFPLTLESARPSHTSQYLCASSESPVPSTDTQYFGPGTRLTVL.

The table lists this clonotype with many counts. The chain combines TRBV18 with TRBJ1-3; no clear D gene. The CDR3 is made up of 14 amino acids. V was cut by 2 bases and J by 1 base, with 6 bases left in between. Germline V CDR1 and CDR2: KGHSH, LQKENI. The CDR3 sequence is CASSPIRSGNTIYF. The CDR3 DNA sequence: TGTGCCAGCTCACCAATAAGGTCTGGAAACACCATATATTTT.

Note on this clonotype: Germline and junction disagree at one end, which may indicate a read error. The chain combines TRBV18 with TRBJ1-2; TRBD1 aligns across 8 bases. Germline V gene data show CDR1 as KGHSH and CDR2 as LQKENI. This CDR3 has 14 residues. The CDR3 DNA is TGTGCCATCTCATCAGGACAGGGAGACTATGGCTACACCTTC. Translated, it gives CAISSGQGDYGYTF. Filled out from reference TRBV18 and TRBJ1-2, the complete variable domain reads NAGVMQNPRHLVRRRGQEARLRCSPMKGHSHVYWYRQLPEEGLKFMVYLQKENIIDESGMPKERFSAEFPKEGPSILRIQQVVRGDSAAYFCAISSGQGDYGYTFGSGTRLTVV.

This clonotype has a handful of counts. A single base separates this from a much larger clone, so it may be a read error. V is TRBV15 and J is TRBJ2-3; D could derive from TRBD1 or TRBD2 (5 bases each). Per the germline V gene, CDR1 is LNHNV and CDR2 is YYDKDF (reference sequence). There are 16 residues in the CDR3. Trimming took off 5 bases at V and 1 base at J, with 16 bases between the two ends. CDR3 protein: CATSLGAATGTDTQYF. DNA for the CDR3: TGTGCCACCAGCCTCGGGGCGGCTACGGGCACAGATACGCAGTATTTT.

This clonotype was seen repeatedly, ten times or more. This chain connects TRBV9 to TRBJ1-1, with a tentative D call TRBD1 (5 bases). The CDR3 runs 15 residues. Trimming cost V 3 bases and J 0 bases, with 12 bases left between them. Germline values: CDR1 SGDLS, CDR2 YYNGEE. DNA for the CDR3: TGTGCCAGCAGCGAGGGGACCTTTTTGAACACTGAAGCTTTCTTT. It codes for CASSEGTFLNTEAFF. The whole variable domain, filled in from reference TRBV9 and TRBJ1-1, reads DSGVTQTPKHLITATGQRVTLRCSPRSGDLSVYWYQQSLDQGLQFLIQYYNGEERAKGNILERFSAQQFPDLHSELNLSSLELGDSALYFCASSEGTFLNTEAFFGQGTRLTVV.

This clonotype was found many times. V and J are TRBV28 and TRBJ2-5; the D gene is possibly TRBD1 (7 bases). The V gene's germline CDR1 is MDHEN and CDR2 SYDVKM. CDR3 size: 13 residues. Deletions cut 8 bases from V and 11 bases from J, with 21 bases between. The CDR3 loop reads CASSSAAGGTQYF. CDR3 sequence (DNA): TGTGCCAGCTCCTCCGCCGCAGGGGGGACACAGTACTTC.

Ten or more counts support this clonotype. The chain links TRBV7-2 to TRBJ2-7, with D perhaps matching TRBD2 (5 bases). CDR1 and CDR2 (germline): SGHTA, FQGNSA. Trimming shortened V by 0 bases and J by 5 bases, and 8 bases separated the two germline ends. The CDR3 loop spans 13 amino acids. Written as DNA, the CDR3 is TGTGCCAGCAGCTTAGCGGGAGCCCACGAGCAGTACTTC. This sequence encodes CASSLAGAHEQYF.

Note on this clonotype: A much larger clone is a single base away; this may be a read error. The chain combines TRBV6-2 or TRBV6-3 with TRBJ2-2; 12 bases fit TRBD1. The CDR3 runs 15 residues. V lost 10 bases and J lost 4; bases outside the gene matches: 7. Germline V gives CDR1 MNHEY, CDR2 SVGEGT. The CDR3 sequence: CATHGTGGGTGELFF. CDR3 bases: TGTGCCACCCACGGGACAGGGGGCGGCACCGGGGAGCTGTTTTTT.

This chain joins TRBV25-1 and TRBJ2-7; 7 bases are shared with TRBD2. This CDR3 is 15 amino acids long. Germline lookup yields CDR1 MGHDK and CDR2 SYGVNS. The J segment lost 5 bases and the V segment lost 3 bases, leaving 10 bases of the junction unmatched. The DNA for the CDR3 is TGTGCCAGCAGTGATTCCGGGACTATCGTAAACGAGCAGTACTTC. Its protein is CASSDSGTIVNEQYF.

The table lists this clonotype with many counts. V gene TRBV12-3 or TRBV12-4 combines with J gene TRBJ2-7; D is uncertain. V was trimmed by 6 bases and J by 2 bases, leaving 14 bases between them. The CDR3 has 14 residues. CDR3 DNA sequence: TGTGCCAGCAGCCCCGGTAATTCCCCCTACGAGCAGTACTTC. As protein: CASSPGNSPYEQYF.

The rearrangement uses TRBV20-1 and TRBJ2-6; 10 bases map to TRBD1. The CDR3 consists of 18 residues. J was trimmed by 2 bases and V by 1 base; bases with no gene match: 8. The germline V gene has CDR1 DFQATT and CDR2 SNEGSKA (reference sequence). The CDR3 sequence: CSARAPDRGIAGANVLTF. In nucleotides, the CDR3 is TGCAGTGCTAGAGCCCCGGACAGGGGGATAGCTGGGGCCAACGTCCTGACTTTC.

This clonotype came up a few times. The rearrangement joins TRBV6-5 to TRBJ2-7, with 7 nucleotides matching TRBD1. CDR1 is MNHEY and CDR2 is SVGAGI in the germline V gene. Unmatched junction bases numbered 6, after V lost 2 bases and J lost 5 bases. The CDR3 covers 14 residues. The CDR3 reads CASSYRGGVDEQYF. The CDR3 region has the DNA TGTGCCAGCAGTTACAGAGGGGGCGTTGACGAGCAGTACTTC.

This clonotype occurred many times. This chain connects TRBV5-6 to TRBJ2-3; 8 bases fit TRBD1. Germline V gene lookup returns CDR1 SGHDT and CDR2 YYEEEE. The V segment lost 4 bases and the J segment 7 bases; nucleotides outside the gene matches: 5. The CDR3 loop spans 13 amino acids. CDR3 coding DNA: TGTGCCAGCAGCACAGGGGGGCAGAATACGCAGTATTTT. Translation: CASSTGGQNTQYF.

This clonotype was detected many times. The chain combines TRBV7-8 with TRBJ2-2; possibly TRBD1 or TRBD2 for D (5 bases each). CDR3 length: 16 residues. The V end was cut by 0 bases, the J end by 5 bases, with 13 bases between. The germline V gene encodes CDR1 SGHVS and CDR2 FQNEAQ. The CDR3 protein is CASSLAGTRATGELFF. In nucleotides, the CDR3 is TGTGCCAGCAGCTTAGCAGGGACCCGTGCTACCGGGGAGCTGTTTTTT.